Here is one T cell receptor beta chain with its context. Its antigen is not identified. This specimen belongs to a study of cytomegalovirus exposure and HLA in healthy donors. Study-wide points: Listed as cytomegalovirus-associated were roughly 180 TCR beta chains.

This CDR3 has 14 amino acids. Trimming stripped 2 bases from V and 7 bases from J, with 10 bases between. The germline V gene has CDR1 SGDLS and CDR2 YYNGEE. The protocol was immunoSEQ multiplex PCR, while the TCRdb copy is restricted to in-frame clones and leaves out a portion. The sample shows 200,000 to 250,000 clones, less than 85% of them seen only once. J is TRBJ2-6 and V is TRBV9; possibly TRBD1 for D (7 bases). The clonotype comes from a woman between 18 and 30 years old in good health and CMV-seronegative. Sequenced: PBMCs. The CDR3 DNA is TGTGCCAGCAGCGTCCAGGGGGGAGCCAACGTCCTGACTTTC. Translation gives CASSVQGGANVLTF.